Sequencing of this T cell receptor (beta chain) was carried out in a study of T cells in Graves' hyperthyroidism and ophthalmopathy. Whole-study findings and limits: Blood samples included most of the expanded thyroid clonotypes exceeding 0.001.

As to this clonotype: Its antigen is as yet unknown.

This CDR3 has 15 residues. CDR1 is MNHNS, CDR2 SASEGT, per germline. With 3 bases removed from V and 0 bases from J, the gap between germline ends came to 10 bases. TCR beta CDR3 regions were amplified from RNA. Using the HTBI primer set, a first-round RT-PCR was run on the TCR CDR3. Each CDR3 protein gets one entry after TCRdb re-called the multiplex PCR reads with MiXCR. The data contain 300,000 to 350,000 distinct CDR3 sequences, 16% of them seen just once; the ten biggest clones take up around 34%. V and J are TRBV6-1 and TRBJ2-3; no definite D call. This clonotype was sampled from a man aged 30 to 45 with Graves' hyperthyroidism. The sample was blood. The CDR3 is CASSDAAASTDTQYF. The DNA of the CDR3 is TGTGCCAGCAGTGATGCGGCTGCTAGCACAGATACGCAGTATTTT.